The T cell receptor beta chain described here comes from a study of T cell responses to AZD1222 COVID-19 vaccine. Points from the study as a whole: Along spike, vaccine-associated CD4 TCRs were found throughout, with dominance at 160-218 and 743-854. No repertoire was sampled before or during the peak T cell response, only after it. Spike-specific TCR repertoires showed rising breadth and depth after two AZD1222 doses.

Concerning this clone: No antigen is known for it.

Germline CDR1 reads SGHAT; CDR2 reads FQNNGV. The CDR3 totals 17 residues. V was shortened by 1 base and J by 3 bases, with 16 bases between the two germline ends. Sequenced by immunoSEQ multiplex PCR; TCRdb stores in-frame clones only, minus some. The data contain 66,000 or so clones, 79% of them seen just once; the ten biggest clones take up 23%. The sequenced sample was peripheral blood, obtained on day 0 of MenACWY control vaccination. This TCR derives from an adult in good health. The chain uses TRBV11-2 and TRBJ1-3, with D perhaps matching TRBD1 (6 bases). This CDR3 is CASSLGRGTNFGNTIYF. The DNA for the CDR3 is TGTGCCAGCAGCTTAGGCCGTGGGACAAACTTTGGAAACACCATATATTTT.